This TCR beta chain comes out of a study of OX40 agonist ivuxolimab in advanced cancers. Study-wide context: Ivuxolimab was an agonistic, fully human IgG2 monoclonal antibody directed against OX40 (CD134), a costimulatory receptor. The paper reports the monotherapy dose-escalation portion (N = 52 patients) of the phase I ivuxolimab trial. Prior anti-PD-1, anti-PD-L1 or anti-CTLA-4 therapy was permitted, and checkpoint inhibitors had been received by more than 35% of dose-escalation patients. Partial responses were achieved by three dose-escalation patients, of whom one had hepatocellular carcinoma and two had cutaneous melanoma. Of the approximately 50 patients in dose escalation, about 19 had hepatocellular carcinoma, some 15 had melanoma, 9 had renal cell carcinoma and 9 had head and neck cancer. A male proportion of roughly 80% and a mean age of approximately 58 years, ranging from roughly 23 to 85, were recorded for the dose-escalation cohort. Peripheral TCRbeta sequencing aimed to test whether ivuxolimab altered TCR sequence diversity and caused clonal T-cell expansion. Intravenous ivuxolimab was administered to patients every 2 weeks at six dose levels: 0.01, 0.1, 0.3, 1.5, 3 and 10 mg/kg. Paper-wide results and their limitations: Low levels of normalized T-cell clonal expansion were also seen in some patients who did not respond. In the 0.1-3.0 mg/kg groups, partial responders had among the lowest normalized peripheral clonal expansion, particularly in CD8+ T cells. At doses of 0.1 to 3.0 mg/kg, clonal expansion of both CD4+ and CD8+ T cells in blood was seen between baseline and week 6. After ivuxolimab, CD8+ T cells had more expanded clones than CD4+ T cells on average. Which antigens the clonally expanded peripheral T cells were specific for was not determined.

A word on this clone: No antigen is known for it. The record has no base qualities; no much larger clone is one base away.

The trial excluded patients who had a history of autoimmune disease or were on systemic immunosuppression. Peripheral blood for TCR sequencing was drawn from every dose cohort at baseline, at cycle 4 day 1 and at cycle 7 day 1. The samples were drawn from a first-in-human, open-label, multicenter phase I dose-escalation trial of ivuxolimab. Adults with locally advanced or metastatic melanoma, renal cell carcinoma, hepatocellular carcinoma or head and neck squamous cell carcinoma were enrolled in the trial. CD4+ and CD8+ T cells were sorted separately from peripheral blood before TCR sequencing. The CDR3 measures 11 amino acids from cysteine to phenylalanine. Here the CDR3 DNA is all that survives: 33 bases in frame from base 1. The germline V gene gives CDR1 as SGDLS and CDR2 as YYNGEE. The junction carries 8 bases between V and J, which are trimmed by 4 bases and 9 bases respectively. To sequence the TCRbeta CDR3 region, genomic DNA was isolated from the sorted cells. The immunoSEQ Assay was used for sequencing of TCRbeta CDR3 regions. In TCRdb, the immuneACCESS table is reduced to in-frame sequences with V and J assigned. These tables do not hold every clone; where another copy was compared, an unresolved V gene accounts for under half, and the others remain unexplained. This sample comprises some 59,000 clones, 91% of them detected only once. Of the sample, 8% to 9.5% falls within the top ten clones.

Here the chain combines TRBV9 and TRBJ2-1; no D gene is confidently identified. Sequencing was performed on CD4+ or CD8+ T cells sorted from blood, taken in a trial of the OX40 agonist ivuxolimab. This TCR was recovered from an adult with an advanced solid tumor such as melanoma, head and neck, liver or kidney cancer. CDR3 sequence: CASSFGREQFF. The nucleotide sequence reads as follows: TGTGCCAGCAGCTTCGGACGTGAGCAGTTCTTC.